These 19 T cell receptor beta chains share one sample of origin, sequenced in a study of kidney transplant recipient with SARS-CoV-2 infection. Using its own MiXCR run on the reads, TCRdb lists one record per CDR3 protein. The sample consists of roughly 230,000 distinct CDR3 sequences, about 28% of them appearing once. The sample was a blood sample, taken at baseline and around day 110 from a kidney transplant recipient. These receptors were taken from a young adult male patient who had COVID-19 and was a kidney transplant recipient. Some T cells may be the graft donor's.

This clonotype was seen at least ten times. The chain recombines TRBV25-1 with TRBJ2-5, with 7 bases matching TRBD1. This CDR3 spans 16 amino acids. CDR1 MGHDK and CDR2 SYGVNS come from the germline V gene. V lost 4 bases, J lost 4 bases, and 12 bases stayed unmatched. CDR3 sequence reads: CASSGISTGVRETQYF. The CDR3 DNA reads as TGTGCCAGCAGTGGGATTTCCACAGGGGTGAGAGAGACCCAGTACTTC.

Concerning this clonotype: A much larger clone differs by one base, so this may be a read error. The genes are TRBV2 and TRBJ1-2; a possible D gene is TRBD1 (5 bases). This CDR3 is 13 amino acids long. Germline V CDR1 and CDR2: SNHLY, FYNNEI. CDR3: CAGSGANNYGYTF. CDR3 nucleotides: TGTGCCGGCAGTGGGGCGAATAACTATGGCTACACCTTC.

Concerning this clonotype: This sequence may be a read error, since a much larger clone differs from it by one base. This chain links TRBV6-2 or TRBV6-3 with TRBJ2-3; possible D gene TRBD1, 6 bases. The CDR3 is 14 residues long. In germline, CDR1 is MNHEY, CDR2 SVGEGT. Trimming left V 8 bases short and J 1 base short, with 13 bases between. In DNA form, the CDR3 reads TGTGCCAGCGGGGGCAGGGTGGGCACAGATACGCAGTATTTT. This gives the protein CASGGRVGTDTQYF.

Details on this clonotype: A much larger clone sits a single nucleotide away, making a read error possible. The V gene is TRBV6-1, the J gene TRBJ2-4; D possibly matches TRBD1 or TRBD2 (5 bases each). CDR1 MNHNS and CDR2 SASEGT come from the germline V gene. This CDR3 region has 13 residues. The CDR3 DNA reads TGTGCCGGCAGTGAAATTGGGGGAAACATTCAGTACTTC. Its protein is CAGSEIGGNIQYF.

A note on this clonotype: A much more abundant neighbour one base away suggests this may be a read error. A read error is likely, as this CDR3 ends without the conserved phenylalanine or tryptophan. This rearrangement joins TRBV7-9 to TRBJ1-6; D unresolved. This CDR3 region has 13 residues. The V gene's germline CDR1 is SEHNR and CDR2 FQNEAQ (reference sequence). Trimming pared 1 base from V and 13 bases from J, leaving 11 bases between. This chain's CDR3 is CASSLGSTGPLHS. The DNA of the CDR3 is TGTGCCAGCAGCTTAGGGAGCACGGGTCCCCTCCACTCT.

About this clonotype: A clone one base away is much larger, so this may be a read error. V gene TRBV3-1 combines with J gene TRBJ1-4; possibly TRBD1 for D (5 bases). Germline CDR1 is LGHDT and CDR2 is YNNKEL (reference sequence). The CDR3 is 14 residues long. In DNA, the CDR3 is TGTGCCAACAGCCAAGGGGTTTCTTATGAAAAACTGTTTTTT. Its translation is CANSQGVSYEKLFF. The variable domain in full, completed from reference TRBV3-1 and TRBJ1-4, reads DTAVSQTPKYLVTQMGNDKSIKCEQNLGHDTMYWYKQDSKKFLKIMFSYNNKELIINETVPNRFSPKSPDKAHLNLHINSLELGDSAVYFCANSQGVSYEKLFFGSGTQLSVL.

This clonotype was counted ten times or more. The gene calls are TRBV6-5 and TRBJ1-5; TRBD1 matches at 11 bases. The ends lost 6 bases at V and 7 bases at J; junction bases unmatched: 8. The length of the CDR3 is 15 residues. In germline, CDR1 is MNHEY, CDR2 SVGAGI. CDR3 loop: CASRSAGQGAQPQHF. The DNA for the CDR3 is TGTGCCAGCAGGTCCGCAGGACAGGGGGCACAGCCCCAGCATTTT.

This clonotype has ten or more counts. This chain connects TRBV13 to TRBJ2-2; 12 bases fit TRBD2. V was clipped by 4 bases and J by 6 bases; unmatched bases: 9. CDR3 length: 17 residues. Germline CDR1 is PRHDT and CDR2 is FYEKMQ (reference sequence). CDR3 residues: CASSSYLASGRAGELFF. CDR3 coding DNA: TGTGCCAGCAGCTCCTACCTGGCTAGCGGGAGGGCCGGGGAGCTGTTTTTT.

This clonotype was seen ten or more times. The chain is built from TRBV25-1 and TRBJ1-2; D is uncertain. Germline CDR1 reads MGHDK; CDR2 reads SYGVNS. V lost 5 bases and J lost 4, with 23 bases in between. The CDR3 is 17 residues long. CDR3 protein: CASSIPVELGKTYGYTF. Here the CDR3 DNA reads TGTGCCAGCAGTATCCCGGTAGAACTGGGAAAGACCTATGGCTACACCTTC.

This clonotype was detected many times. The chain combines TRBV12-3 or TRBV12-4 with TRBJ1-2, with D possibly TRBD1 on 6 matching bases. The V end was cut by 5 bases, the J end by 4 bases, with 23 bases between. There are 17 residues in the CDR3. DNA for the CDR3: TGTGCCAGCAGTGGACAGAGCAGCTTCCGAAAGACCTATGGCTACACCTTC. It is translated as CASSGQSSFRKTYGYTF.

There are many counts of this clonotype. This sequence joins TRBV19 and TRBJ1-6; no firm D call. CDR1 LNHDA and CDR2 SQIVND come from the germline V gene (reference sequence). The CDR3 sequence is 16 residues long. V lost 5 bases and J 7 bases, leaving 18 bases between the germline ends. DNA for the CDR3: TGTGCCAGTAGTGGGTACGCGGGTTTCGGCAATTCACCCCTCCACTTT. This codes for CASSGYAGFGNSPLHF.

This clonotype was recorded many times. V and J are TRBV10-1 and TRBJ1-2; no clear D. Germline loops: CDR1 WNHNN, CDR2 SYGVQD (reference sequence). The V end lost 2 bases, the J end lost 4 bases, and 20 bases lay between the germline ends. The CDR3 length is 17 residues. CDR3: CASSEGRRSRKTYGYTF. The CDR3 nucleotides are TGCGCCAGCAGTGAGGGGAGAAGATCGCGAAAGACCTATGGCTACACCTTC.

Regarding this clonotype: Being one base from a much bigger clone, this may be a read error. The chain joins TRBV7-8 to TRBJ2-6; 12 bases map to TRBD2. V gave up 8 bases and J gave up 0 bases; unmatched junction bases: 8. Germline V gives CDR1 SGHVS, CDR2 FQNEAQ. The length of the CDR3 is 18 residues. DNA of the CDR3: TGTGCCAGCGGCTCGGGACTAGCGGGCTACTCTGGGGCCAACGTCCTGACTTTC. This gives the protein CASGSGLAGYSGANVLTF.

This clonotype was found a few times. DNA for the CDR3: TGTGCCAGCAGCGCAAATCCGGGGGACGGCGATGAGCAGTTCTTC. Translating gives CASSANPGDGDEQFF. The chain employs TRBV9 and TRBJ2-1, with D maybe TRBD2 (6 bases). The ends were cut back, 3 bases at V and 8 bases at J, with 18 bases in the middle. This CDR3 is built from 15 residues. From germline, CDR1 is SGDLS and CDR2 YYNGEE.

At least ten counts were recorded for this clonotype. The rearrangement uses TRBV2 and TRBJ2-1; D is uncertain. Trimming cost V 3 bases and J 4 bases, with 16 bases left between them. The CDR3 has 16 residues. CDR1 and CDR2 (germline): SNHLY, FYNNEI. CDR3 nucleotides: TGTGCCAGCAGTGATCAATTGAGGAAACGATACAATGAGCAGTTCTTC. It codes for CASSDQLRKRYNEQFF.

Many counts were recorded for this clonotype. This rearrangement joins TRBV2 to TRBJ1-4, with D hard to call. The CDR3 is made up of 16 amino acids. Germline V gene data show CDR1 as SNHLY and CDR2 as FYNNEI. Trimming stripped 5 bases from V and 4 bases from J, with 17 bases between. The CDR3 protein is CASSPPVGGGNEKLFF. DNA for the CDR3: TGTGCCAGCAGTCCCCCCGTGGGCGGAGGTAATGAAAAACTGTTTTTT. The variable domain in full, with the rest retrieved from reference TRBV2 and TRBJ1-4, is EPEVTQTPSHQVTQMGQEVILRCVPISNHLYFYWYRQILGQKVEFLVSFYNNEISEKSEIFDDQFSVERPDGSNFTLKIRSTKLEDSAMYFCASSPPVGGGNEKLFFGSGTQLSVL.

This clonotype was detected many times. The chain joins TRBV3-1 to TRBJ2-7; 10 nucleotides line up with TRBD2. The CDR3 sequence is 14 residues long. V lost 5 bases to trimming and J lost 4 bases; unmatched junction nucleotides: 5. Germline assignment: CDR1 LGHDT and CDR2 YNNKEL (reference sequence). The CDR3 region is CASSSSGRGYEQYF. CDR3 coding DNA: TGTGCCAGCAGCTCCAGCGGGAGGGGATACGAGCAGTACTTC.

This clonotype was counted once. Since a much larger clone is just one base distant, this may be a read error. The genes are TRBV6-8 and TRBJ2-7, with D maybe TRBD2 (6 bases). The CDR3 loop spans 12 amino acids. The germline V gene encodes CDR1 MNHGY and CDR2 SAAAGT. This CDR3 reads CAGSYGGYEQYF. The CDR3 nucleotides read TGTGCCGGCAGTTACGGGGGCTACGAGCAGTACTTC.

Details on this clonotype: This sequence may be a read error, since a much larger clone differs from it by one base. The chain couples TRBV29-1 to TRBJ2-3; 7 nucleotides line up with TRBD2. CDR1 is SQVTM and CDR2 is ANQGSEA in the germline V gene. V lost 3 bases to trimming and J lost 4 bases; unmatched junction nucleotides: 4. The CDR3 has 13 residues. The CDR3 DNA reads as TGCAGCGTTGAGGGGGGGAGCGCAGATACGCAGTATTTT. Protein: CSVEGGSADTQYF.